This entry describes one T cell receptor (beta chain). Its antigen is not identified. The data belong to a study of identical twins. TCRdb ran MiXCR on the 5' RACE reads and lists one entry per CDR3 protein. The data show hundreds of thousands of distinct CDR3 sequences, roughly 20% seen once. General study results and limits: With abundant cord blood beta clonotypes, insertions were fewer; memory repertoires showed no such pattern.

After removal of 5 bases from V and 1 base from J, the junction contained 4 bases not matched to a gene. The CDR3 is 14 amino acids. Germline V gene sequence: CDR1 DFQATT, CDR2 SNEGSKA (reference sequence). This sample also appeared in a second study, on T cells expressing NK-cell markers. That paper states: The sequencing cohort of eight donors included seven HCMV-seropositive individuals and one seronegative individual. Within several experiments, an anti-gamma-delta TCR antibody kept the sorting limited to alpha-beta TCR T cells. The study found dominant NKG2C+ clonotypes at about 1.0-7.5% of CD8+ T cells in about six donors.

The specimen sequenced was PBMCs. This receptor was identified in a young woman in good health. The chain carries TRBV20-1 and TRBJ2-4, with 8 bases lining up with TRBD2. CDR3 amino acids: CSALAGLAKNIQYF. CDR3 nucleotide sequence: TGCAGTGCTCTAGCGGGCCTCGCCAAAAACATTCAGTACTTC.